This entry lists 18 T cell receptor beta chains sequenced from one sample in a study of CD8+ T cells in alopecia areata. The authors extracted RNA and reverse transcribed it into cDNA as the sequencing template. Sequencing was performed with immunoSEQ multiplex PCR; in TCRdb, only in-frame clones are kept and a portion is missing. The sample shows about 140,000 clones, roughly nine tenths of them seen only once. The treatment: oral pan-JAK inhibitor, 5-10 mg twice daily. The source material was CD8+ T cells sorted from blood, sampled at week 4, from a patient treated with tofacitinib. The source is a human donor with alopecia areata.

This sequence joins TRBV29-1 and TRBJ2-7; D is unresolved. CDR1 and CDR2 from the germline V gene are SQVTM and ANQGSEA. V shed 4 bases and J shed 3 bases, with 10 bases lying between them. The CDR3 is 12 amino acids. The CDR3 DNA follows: TGCAGCGTTGTCGAGACGGACTACGAGCAGTACTTC. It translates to CSVVETDYEQYF.

The DNA of the CDR3 is TGTGCCAGCAGCTTGAGGAGCGGGGGGGCTTTTTACAATGAGCAGTTCTTC. Encoded protein: CASSLRSGGAFYNEQFF. The chain combines TRBV7-6 with TRBJ2-1; 10 bases agree with TRBD2. Germline-derived CDR1 and CDR2 are SGHVS and FNYEAQ. Trimming took 3 bases from V and 4 from J; bases not matched to a gene: 9. CDR3 length: 17 amino acids.

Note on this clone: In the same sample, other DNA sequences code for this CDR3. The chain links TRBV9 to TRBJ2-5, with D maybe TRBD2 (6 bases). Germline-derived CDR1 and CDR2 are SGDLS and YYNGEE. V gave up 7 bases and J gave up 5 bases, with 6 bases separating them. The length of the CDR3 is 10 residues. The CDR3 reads CASAGETQYF. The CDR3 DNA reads TGTGCCAGCGCGGGGGAGACCCAGTACTTC.

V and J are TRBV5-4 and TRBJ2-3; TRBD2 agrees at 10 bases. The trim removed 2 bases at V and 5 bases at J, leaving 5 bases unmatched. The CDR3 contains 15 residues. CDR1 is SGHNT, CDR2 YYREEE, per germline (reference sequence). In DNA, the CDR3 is TGTGCCAGCAGCTTCAGCGGGGGGGCTATAGATACGCAGTATTTT. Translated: CASSFSGGAIDTQYF.

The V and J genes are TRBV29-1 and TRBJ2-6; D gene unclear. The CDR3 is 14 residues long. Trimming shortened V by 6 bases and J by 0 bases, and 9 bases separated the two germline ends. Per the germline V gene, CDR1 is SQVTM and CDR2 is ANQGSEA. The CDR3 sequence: CSVGPDSGANVLTF. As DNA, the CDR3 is TGCAGCGTCGGACCGGACTCTGGGGCCAACGTCCTGACTTTC. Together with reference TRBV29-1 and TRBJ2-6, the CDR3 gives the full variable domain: SAVISQKPSRDICQRGTSLTIQCQVDSQVTMMFWYRQQPGQSLTLIATANQGSEATYESGFVIDKFPISRPNLTFSTLTVSNMSPEDSSIYLCSVGPDSGANVLTFGAGSRLTVL.

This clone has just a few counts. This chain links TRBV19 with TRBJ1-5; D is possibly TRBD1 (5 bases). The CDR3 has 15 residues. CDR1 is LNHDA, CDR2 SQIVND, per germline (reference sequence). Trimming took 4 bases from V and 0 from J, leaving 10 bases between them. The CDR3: CASSTRGYSNQPQHF. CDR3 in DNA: TGTGCCAGTAGTACGAGGGGATATAGCAATCAGCCCCAGCATTTT.

CDR3 sequence reads: CASSFYGAGELFF. For the CDR3, the DNA is TGTGCCAGCAGCTTTTACGGGGCCGGGGAGCTGTTTTTT. The rearrangement uses TRBV7-8 and TRBJ2-2; a weak D match, TRBD2 (5 bases). Trimming pared 3 bases from V and 6 bases from J, leaving 8 bases between. Germline-derived CDR1 and CDR2 are SGHVS and FQNEAQ. The CDR3 spans 13 residues.

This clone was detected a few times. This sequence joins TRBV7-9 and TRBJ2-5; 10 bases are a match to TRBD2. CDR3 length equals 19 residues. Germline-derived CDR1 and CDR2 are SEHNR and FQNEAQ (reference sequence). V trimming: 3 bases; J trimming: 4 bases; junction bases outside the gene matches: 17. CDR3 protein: CASSFSAGIEREGRETQYF. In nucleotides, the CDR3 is TGTGCCAGCAGCTTTAGTGCTGGAATAGAGCGGGAGGGCCGAGAGACCCAGTACTTC.

CDR3 DNA: TGTGCCAGCAGCTTAGAAGTCAATACCTACGAGCAGTACTTC. This gives the protein CASSLEVNTYEQYF. V usage is TRBV7-6 and J usage is TRBJ2-7; D uncertain. V gave up 1 base and J gave up 2 bases, with 9 bases separating them. Germline CDR1 and CDR2: SGHVS and FNYEAQ. This CDR3 is 14 amino acids long.

Written as DNA, the CDR3 is TGTGCCAGCAGCTTTTTGTCGCAGGGGGCCTACGAGCAGTACTTC. This translates into CASSFLSQGAYEQYF. The chain combines TRBV7-8 with TRBJ2-7; 7 positions match TRBD1. The trim removed 3 bases at V and 2 bases at J, leaving 7 bases unmatched. The CDR3 extends over 15 amino acids. CDR1 SGHVS and CDR2 FQNEAQ come from the germline V gene.

CDR3 in amino acids: CASSLGTVYEQYF. In DNA, the CDR3 is TGTGCCAGCAGTTTAGGGACAGTCTACGAGCAGTACTTC. The chain combines TRBV27 with TRBJ2-5; 7 bases map to TRBD1. With the DNA end fitting TRBJ2-7 better, the J assignment may be wrong. The CDR3 extends over 13 amino acids. Germline loops: CDR1 MNHEY, CDR2 SMNVEV (reference sequence).

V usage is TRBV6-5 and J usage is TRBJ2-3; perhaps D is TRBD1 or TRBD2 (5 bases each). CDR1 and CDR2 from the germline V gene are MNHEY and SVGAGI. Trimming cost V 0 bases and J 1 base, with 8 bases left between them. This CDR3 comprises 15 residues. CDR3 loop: CASSYSLGGTDTQYF. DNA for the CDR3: TGTGCCAGCAGTTACTCGCTGGGGGGCACAGATACGCAGTATTTT.

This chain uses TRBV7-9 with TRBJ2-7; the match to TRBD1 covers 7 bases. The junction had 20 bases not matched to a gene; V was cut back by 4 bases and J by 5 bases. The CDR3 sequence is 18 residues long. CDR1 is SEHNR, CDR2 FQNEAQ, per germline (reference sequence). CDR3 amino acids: CASSSTNRGPSPRDEQYF. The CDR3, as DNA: TGTGCCAGCAGCTCCACGAACAGGGGACCCTCCCCTAGGGACGAGCAGTACTTC.

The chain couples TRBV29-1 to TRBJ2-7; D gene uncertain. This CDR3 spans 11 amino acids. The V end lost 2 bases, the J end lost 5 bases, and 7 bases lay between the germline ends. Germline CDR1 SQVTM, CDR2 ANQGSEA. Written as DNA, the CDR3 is TGCAGCGTTGAATACAACCACGAGCAGTACTTC. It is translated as CSVEYNHEQYF.

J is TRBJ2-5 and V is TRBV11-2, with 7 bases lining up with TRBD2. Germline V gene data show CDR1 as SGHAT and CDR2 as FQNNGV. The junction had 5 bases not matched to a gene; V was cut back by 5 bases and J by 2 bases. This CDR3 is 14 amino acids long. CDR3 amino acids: CASSPGAGQETQYF. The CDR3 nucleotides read TGTGCCAGCAGCCCGGGAGCGGGACAAGAGACCCAGTACTTC.

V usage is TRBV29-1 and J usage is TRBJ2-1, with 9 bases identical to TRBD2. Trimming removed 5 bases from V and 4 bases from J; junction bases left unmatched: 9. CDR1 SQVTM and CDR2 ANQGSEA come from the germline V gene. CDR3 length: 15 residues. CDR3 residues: CSVQGSGSLYNEQFF. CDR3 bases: TGCAGCGTTCAGGGTAGCGGGAGTTTGTACAATGAGCAGTTCTTC.

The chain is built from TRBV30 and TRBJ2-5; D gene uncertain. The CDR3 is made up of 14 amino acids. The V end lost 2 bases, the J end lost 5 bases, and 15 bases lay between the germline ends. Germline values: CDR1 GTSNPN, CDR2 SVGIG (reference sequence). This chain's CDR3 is CAWSPINGVETQYF. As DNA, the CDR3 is TGTGCCTGGAGTCCTATAAATGGGGTGGAGACCCAGTACTTC.

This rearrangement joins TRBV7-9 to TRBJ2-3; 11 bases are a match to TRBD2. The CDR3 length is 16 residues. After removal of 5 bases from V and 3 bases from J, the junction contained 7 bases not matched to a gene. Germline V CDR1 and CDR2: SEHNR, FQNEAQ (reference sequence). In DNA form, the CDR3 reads TGTGCCAGCAGCCGAGGGACTAGCGGAGATACAGATACGCAGTATTTT. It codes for CASSRGTSGDTDTQYF.